This T cell receptor (beta chain) was obtained from a study of cytomegalovirus exposure and HLA in healthy donors. The V gene's germline CDR1 is SSHAT and CDR2 FNYEAQ (reference sequence). This CDR3 has 14 residues. Turning to this clone: At one of its ends the junction is not consistent with the germline gene, which may arise from a read error.

The PCR used 60 Vbeta and 13 Jbeta primers. Profiling relied on immunoSEQ multiplex PCR, and the TCRdb table lists in-frame clones only, not all of them. The sample shows about 120,000 clones, around 61% of them seen only once. Sequenced material: PBMCs. The genes are TRBV7-7 and TRBJ2-5; 10 bases are shared with TRBD1. The receptor's source is a woman aged 25-40 years in good health and CMV-seronegative. CDR3 bases: TGTGCTAGCAGTCAAGGACAGGGGGAAGAGACCCAGTACTTC. As protein: CASSQGQGEETQYF.